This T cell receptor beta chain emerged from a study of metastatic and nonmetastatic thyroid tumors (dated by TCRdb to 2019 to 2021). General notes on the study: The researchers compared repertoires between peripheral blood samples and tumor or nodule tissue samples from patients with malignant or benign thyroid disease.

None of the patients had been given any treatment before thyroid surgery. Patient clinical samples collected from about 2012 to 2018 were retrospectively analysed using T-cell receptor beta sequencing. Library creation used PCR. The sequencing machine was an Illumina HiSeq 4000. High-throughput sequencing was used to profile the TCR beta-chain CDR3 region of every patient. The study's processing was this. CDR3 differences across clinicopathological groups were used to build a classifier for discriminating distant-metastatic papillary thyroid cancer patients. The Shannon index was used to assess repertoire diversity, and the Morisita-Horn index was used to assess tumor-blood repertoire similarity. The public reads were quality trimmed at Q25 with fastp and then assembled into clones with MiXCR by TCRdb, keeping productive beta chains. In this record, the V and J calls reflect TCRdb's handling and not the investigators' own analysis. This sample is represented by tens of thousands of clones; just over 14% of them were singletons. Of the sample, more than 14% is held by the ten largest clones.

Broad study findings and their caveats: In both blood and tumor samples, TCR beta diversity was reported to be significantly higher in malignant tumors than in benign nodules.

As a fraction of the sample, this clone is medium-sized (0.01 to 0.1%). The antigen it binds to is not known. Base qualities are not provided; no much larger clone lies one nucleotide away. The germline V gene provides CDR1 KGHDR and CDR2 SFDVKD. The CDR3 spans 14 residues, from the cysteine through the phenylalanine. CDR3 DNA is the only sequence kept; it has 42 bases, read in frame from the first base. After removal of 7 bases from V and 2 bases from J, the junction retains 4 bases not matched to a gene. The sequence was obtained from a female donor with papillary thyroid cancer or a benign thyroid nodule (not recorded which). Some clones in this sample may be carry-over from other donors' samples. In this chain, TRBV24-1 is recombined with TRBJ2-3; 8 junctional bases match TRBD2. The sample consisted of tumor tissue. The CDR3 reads CATSPGLATDTQYF. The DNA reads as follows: TGTGCCACCAGCCCAGGACTAGCCACAGATACGCAGTATTTT.